The present T cell receptor (beta chain) was sequenced within a study of control samples from healthy donors and cancer patients. Sequencing used immunoSEQ multiplex PCR; TCRdb keeps in-frame clones, though not all of them. This table holds some 140,000 clones, 94% found once. From germline, CDR1 is LNHDA and CDR2 SQIVND (reference sequence). The V segment lost 6 bases and the J segment 5 bases; nucleotides outside the gene matches: 10. The CDR3 runs to 15 residues. The TCR originated in a man aged 40-55 years in good health. Sequencing was carried out using blood. The gene calls are TRBV19 and TRBJ1-1, with TRBD1 matching 9 bases. The CDR3 is CASSSQGATRTEAFF. The CDR3 DNA is TGTGCCAGTAGCTCACAGGGGGCGACGAGGACTGAAGCTTTCTTT.